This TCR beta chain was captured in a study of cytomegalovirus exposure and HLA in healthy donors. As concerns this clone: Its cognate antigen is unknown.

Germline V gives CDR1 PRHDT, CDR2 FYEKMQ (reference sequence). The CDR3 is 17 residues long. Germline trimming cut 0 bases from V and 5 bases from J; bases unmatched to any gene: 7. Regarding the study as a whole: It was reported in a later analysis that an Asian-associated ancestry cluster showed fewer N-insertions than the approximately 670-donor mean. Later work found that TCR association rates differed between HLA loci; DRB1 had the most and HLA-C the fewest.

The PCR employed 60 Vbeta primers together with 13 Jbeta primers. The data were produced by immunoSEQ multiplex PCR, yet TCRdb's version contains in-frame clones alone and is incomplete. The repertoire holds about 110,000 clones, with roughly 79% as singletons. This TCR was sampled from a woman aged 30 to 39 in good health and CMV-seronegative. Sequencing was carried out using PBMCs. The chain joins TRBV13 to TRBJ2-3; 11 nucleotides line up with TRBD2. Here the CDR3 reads CASSLGVAGGKRDTQYF. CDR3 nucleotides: TGTGCCAGCAGCTTAGGAGTAGCGGGAGGGAAGCGAGATACGCAGTATTTT.